These 27 T cell receptor beta chains originate from one sample sequenced in a study of PD-1 blockade in classical Hodgkin lymphoma. Profiling relied on immunoSEQ multiplex PCR, and the TCRdb table lists in-frame clones only, not all of them. The sample has 20,000 to 30,000 clones; around 80% are singletons. There was relapse after autologous stem cell transplantation in every patient, and there was variation in brentuximab vedotin exposure. The starting material was peripheral blood mononuclear cells (PBMCs), obtained at baseline. The receptors stem from a human donor with classical Hodgkin lymphoma.

This rearrangement joins TRBV10-2 to TRBJ1-4; 8 bases fit TRBD1. CDR1 and CDR2 (germline): WSHSY, SAAADI. V lost 5 bases and J lost 7; bases outside the gene matches: 9. The CDR3 has 15 amino acids. For the CDR3, the DNA is TGCGCCAGCAGTCCTGACAGGGGTTTAAGTGAAAAACTGTTTTTT. This sequence encodes CASSPDRGLSEKLFF.

This clone is a singleton in its sample. This chain joins TRBV11-3 and TRBJ2-3; 8 bases line up with TRBD1. The germline V gene has CDR1 SGHNT and CDR2 YENEEA. The V gene end was trimmed by 2 bases and the J gene end by 5 bases; junction bases not matched to a gene: 3. The CDR3 has 14 amino acids. CDR3 nucleotide sequence: TGTGCCAGCAGCTTACGGACAGGGATAGATACGCAGTATTTT. The encoded protein is CASSLRTGIDTQYF.

This clone was recorded only once. V gene TRBV7-9 combines with J gene TRBJ1-5; perhaps TRBD1 as D (5 bases). The CDR3 runs 15 residues. Germline CDR1 reads SEHNR; CDR2 reads FQNEAQ (reference sequence). V lost 5 bases and J 0 bases, leaving 11 bases between the germline ends. DNA of the CDR3: TGTGCCAGCAGCAGGGACGGGCGTAGCAATCAGCCCCAGCATTTT. It encodes CASSRDGRSNQPQHF.

V and J are TRBV18 and TRBJ2-7; no clear D gene. CDR1 is KGHSH and CDR2 is LQKENI in the germline V gene. This CDR3 spans 17 amino acids. Trimming took 4 bases from V and 2 from J, leaving 21 bases between them. CDR3 nucleotides: TGTGCCAGCTCACTAATAGGGCTCGGGCAAGGACCCTACGAGCAGTACTTC. This translates into CASSLIGLGQGPYEQYF.

The sample holds one count of this clone. This sequence joins TRBV28 and TRBJ2-5; D unclear. Trimming removed 4 bases from V and 4 bases from J, with 16 bases in between. Germline V gives CDR1 MDHEN, CDR2 SYDVKM. The CDR3 has 15 residues. In DNA, the CDR3 is TGTGCCAGCAGTTCCCCGCCGAGCATGGGAGAGACCCAGTACTTC. This encodes CASSSPPSMGETQYF. Filled out from reference TRBV28 and TRBJ2-5, the complete variable domain reads DVKVTQSSRYLVKRTGEKVFLECVQDMDHENMFWYRQDPGLGLRLIYFSYDVKMKEKGDIPEGYSVSREKKERFSLILESASTNQTSMYLCASSSPPSMGETQYFGPGTRLLVL.

The J gene is TRBJ1-2, the V gene TRBV10-3; D is unclear. Germline CDR1 and CDR2: ENHRY and SYGVKD. Deletions cut 0 bases from V and 3 bases from J, with 8 bases between. This CDR3 is 14 amino acids long. The CDR3 region is CAISESAVHYGYTF. The CDR3 nucleotides read TGTGCCATCAGTGAGTCGGCGGTGCACTATGGCTACACCTTC.

This chain uses TRBV20-1 with TRBJ2-7; unclear D gene. The germline CDR1 and CDR2 sequences are DFQATT and SNEGSKA (reference sequence). V was clipped by 3 bases and J by 6 bases, with 9 bases between them. The CDR3 length is 11 residues. The CDR3 DNA reads TGCAGTGCTAGTAGTGGCCGCGAGCAGTACTTC. Its protein product is CSASSGREQYF.

The chain has TRBV7-9 and TRBJ1-2; TRBD1 aligns across 8 bases. J lost 2 bases, V lost 5 bases, and 4 bases had no gene match. Germline V gene data show CDR1 as SEHNR and CDR2 as FQNEAQ (reference sequence). The CDR3 is 14 residues long. This CDR3 is CASSPRTGNYGYTF. CDR3 coding DNA: TGTGCCAGCAGCCCCCGGACAGGGAACTATGGCTACACCTTC.

The chain has TRBV2 and TRBJ2-5, with a tentative D call TRBD1 (6 bases). CDR1 and CDR2 (germline): SNHLY, FYNNEI. The V and J ends lost 4 bases and 1 base respectively, with 16 bases between them. The CDR3 totals 16 residues. CDR3 region: CASSGPRTASQETQYF. The CDR3 nucleotides read TGTGCCAGCAGTGGGCCCCGGACAGCGTCCCAAGAGACCCAGTACTTC.

This clone appeared a few times. The chain recombines TRBV18 with TRBJ1-1; D is ambiguous. V was trimmed by 6 bases and J by 3 bases, leaving 11 bases between them. CDR1 is KGHSH, CDR2 LQKENI, per germline. CDR3 size: 13 residues. The CDR3 bases are TGTGCCAGCTCGCCGAGGGATGACACTGAAGCTTTCTTT. It translates to CASSPRDDTEAFF. The entire variable domain, with the rest obtained from reference TRBV18 and TRBJ1-1, is as follows: NAGVMQNPRHLVRRRGQEARLRCSPMKGHSHVYWYRQLPEEGLKFMVYLQKENIIDESGMPKERFSAEFPKEGPSILRIQQVVRGDSAAYFCASSPRDDTEAFFGQGTRLTVV.

Written as DNA, the CDR3 is TGCGCCAGCAGAGGAACGGTGGAGACCCAGTACTTC. This encodes CASRGTVETQYF. This rearrangement joins TRBV5-1 to TRBJ2-5; no clear D. Germline CDR1 reads SGHRS; CDR2 reads YFSETQ. V was shortened by 5 bases and J by 5 bases, with 10 bases between the two germline ends. The CDR3 spans 12 residues. Complete variable domain (other parts from reference TRBV5-1 and TRBJ2-5): KAGVTQTPRYLIKTRGQQVTLSCSPISGHRSVSWYQQTPGQGLQFLFEYFSETQRNKGNFPGRFSGRQFSNSRSEMNVSTLELGDSALYLCASRGTVETQYFGPGTRLLVL.

This chain links TRBV28 with TRBJ2-7; D uncertain. The CDR3 totals 13 residues. Trimming stripped 6 bases from V and 3 bases from J, with 12 bases between. CDR1 is MDHEN and CDR2 is SYDVKM in the germline V gene. Written as DNA, the CDR3 is TGTGCCAGCAGCCACGGGCCTCTCTACGAGCAGTACTTC. It specifies CASSHGPLYEQYF.

The V call is TRBV4-3, the J call TRBJ1-5, with D tentatively TRBD1 (5 bases). Trimming took off 0 bases at V and 4 bases at J, with 7 bases between the two ends. From germline, CDR1 is LGHNA and CDR2 YSLEER. The CDR3 extends over 14 amino acids. The CDR3 spells CASSQDYRNQPQHF. The CDR3 DNA reads as TGCGCCAGCAGCCAAGATTACAGGAATCAGCCCCAGCATTTT.

The V and J genes are TRBV27 and TRBJ1-1; TRBD1 matches at 7 bases. The CDR3 sequence is 16 residues long. Trimming at V came to 4 bases and at J to 0 bases, leaving 8 bases not matched to a gene. Germline V lookup: CDR1 MNHEY, CDR2 SMNVEV (reference sequence). The CDR3: CASSSGQAVVNTEAFF. CDR3 sequence (DNA): TGTGCCAGCAGTTCAGGACAGGCGGTCGTGAACACTGAAGCTTTCTTT.

V is TRBV5-4 and J is TRBJ1-2, with D possibly TRBD1 on 6 matching bases. The CDR3 covers 16 residues. Trimming stripped 4 bases from V and 3 bases from J, with 19 bases between. The germline V gene encodes CDR1 SGHNT and CDR2 YYREEE (reference sequence). The CDR3 DNA reads as TGTGCCAGCAGCCCCTACGCAGGGGACTCAGACTATGGCTACACCTTC. It translates to CASSPYAGDSDYGYTF.

The gene calls are TRBV7-9 and TRBJ2-7; D is unresolved. This CDR3 has 14 amino acids. Looked up from germline, CDR1 is SEHNR and CDR2 is FQNEAQ (reference sequence). Trimming took off 2 bases at V and 2 bases at J, with 10 bases between the two ends. In DNA form, the CDR3 reads TGTGCCAGCAGCTTAAAGGGCGAACCCTACGAGCAGTACTTC. Residues: CASSLKGEPYEQYF. Variable domain in full (rest from reference TRBV7-9 and TRBJ2-7): DTGVSQNPRHKITKRGQNVTFRCDPISEHNRLYWYRQTLGQGPEFLTYFQNEAQLEKSRLLSDRFSAERPKGSFSTLEIQRTEQGDSAMYLCASSLKGEPYEQYFGPGTRLTVT.

This rearrangement joins TRBV6-5 to TRBJ1-3; D ambiguous. V was pared by 2 bases and J by 4 bases, with 9 bases between. CDR1 and CDR2 (germline): MNHEY, SVGAGI. This CDR3 region has 14 residues. CDR3 DNA sequence: TGTGCCAGCAGTTACAGAGGGTCGGGAAACACCATATATTTT. Its translation: CASSYRGSGNTIYF.

This chain links TRBV2 with TRBJ1-2; 9 positions agree with TRBD1. Germline V CDR1 and CDR2: SNHLY, FYNNEI. This CDR3 spans 13 amino acids. With 6 bases clipped from V and 4 bases from J, the junction kept 3 bases outside the gene matches. The CDR3: CASSGTGLYGYTF. The CDR3 bases are TGTGCCAGCAGCGGGACAGGGCTCTATGGCTACACCTTC.

As DNA, the CDR3 is TGTGCCAGTAGTATAGGGTTATCTGGGGCCAACGTCCTGACTTTC. Translating it yields CASSIGLSGANVLTF. The chain combines TRBV19 with TRBJ2-6; D call uncertain. The CDR3 sequence is 15 residues long. Trimming removed 1 base from V and 1 base from J, with 5 bases in between. Germline CDR1 and CDR2: LNHDA and SQIVND (reference sequence).

The chain joins TRBV27 to TRBJ1-4, with 8 bases that match TRBD1. Germline loops: CDR1 MNHEY, CDR2 SMNVEV (reference sequence). This CDR3 has 15 amino acids. Germline trimming cut 4 bases from V and 4 bases from J; bases unmatched to any gene: 5. In DNA form, the CDR3 reads TGTGCCAGCAGTTCAAGGACAGGGATTAATGAAAAACTGTTTTTT. This encodes CASSSRTGINEKLFF.

The chain has TRBV27 and TRBJ1-5, with a tentative D call TRBD1 (6 bases). There are 14 residues in the CDR3. The germline CDR1 and CDR2 sequences are MNHEY and SMNVEV (reference sequence). The V end was cut by 4 bases, the J end by 5 bases, with 12 bases between. The CDR3 DNA sequence: TGTGCCAGCAGTTGGCAGGGGATAGATCAGCCCCAGCATTTT. It yields the protein CASSWQGIDQPQHF.

Regarding this clone: The junction and the germline gene differ at one end; a read error may be behind it. The chain has TRBV11-3 and TRBJ2-6; D gene ambiguous. The CDR3 length is 18 residues. From germline, CDR1 is SGHNT and CDR2 YENEEA. The CDR3 reads CASSHRTVSTKSGQRPDF. In nucleotides, the CDR3 is TGTGCCAGCAGCCACCGTACCGTCTCGACAAAGTCGGGCCAACGTCCTGACTTC.

The chain couples TRBV13 to TRBJ1-3, with 7 positions matching TRBD1. Germline loops: CDR1 PRHDT, CDR2 FYEKMQ (reference sequence). The V segment lost 8 bases and the J segment 3 bases; nucleotides outside the gene matches: 4. The CDR3 is made up of 13 amino acids. The CDR3 DNA sequence: TGTGCCAGCGGCAGGGGGAATGGAAACACCATATATTTT. Translating it yields CASGRGNGNTIYF.

The chain carries TRBV5-6 and TRBJ2-3; D is tentatively TRBD1 or TRBD2 (6 bases each). Trimming left V 1 base short and J 5 bases short, with 11 bases between. Germline V gene lookup returns CDR1 SGHDT and CDR2 YYEEEE. The CDR3 covers 14 residues. The CDR3 loop is CASSLRGVIDTQYF. CDR3 nucleotide sequence: TGTGCCAGCAGCTTGAGGGGGGTTATAGATACGCAGTATTTT.

The chain uses TRBV27 and TRBJ1-6, with 7 bases aligning to TRBD1. V shed 3 bases and J 5 bases; nucleotides not matched to a gene: 10. The germline gives CDR1 MNHEY, CDR2 SMNVEV (reference sequence). This CDR3 region has 17 residues. CDR3 loop: CASSFETGNWDNSPLHF. DNA for the CDR3: TGTGCCAGCAGTTTTGAGACAGGGAATTGGGATAATTCACCCCTCCACTTT.

The chain links TRBV7-9 to TRBJ1-1; no clear D gene. Germline CDR1 SEHNR, CDR2 FQNEAQ (reference sequence). V lost 4 bases to trimming and J lost 5 bases, with 14 bases between them. The CDR3 extends over 14 amino acids. The DNA of the CDR3 is TGTGCCAGCAGCTATGCCTGGGTGGGTACTGAAGCTTTCTTT. This translates into CASSYAWVGTEAFF.

The chain links TRBV19 to TRBJ2-2; 7 nucleotides line up with TRBD1. The CDR3 is 15 amino acids. Germline V lookup: CDR1 LNHDA, CDR2 SQIVND (reference sequence). The J segment lost 3 bases and the V segment lost 7 bases, leaving 8 bases of the junction unmatched. The CDR3 coding sequence is TGTGCCAGTATCCCTCGGGACAGAGACACCGGGGAGCTGTTTTTT. Its protein product is CASIPRDRDTGELFF.